This T cell receptor beta chain was identified in a study of T cell responses to AZD1222 COVID-19 vaccine (dated by TCRdb to about 2021). With regard to the full study: TCR sequencing covered 233 trial participants: 200 to 220 given two doses of AZD1222 and approximately 26 given two doses of MenACWY control vaccine. Trial participants were enrolled into age subgroups of 18-55, 56-69 and 70-plus years, which contained about 150, 27 and 61 TCR-sequenced participants, respectively. Paper-wide results and their limitations: Conclusions about previously exposed vaccinees are limited, since just 5 or 6 AZD1222 recipients were seropositive for SARS-CoV-2 at baseline. No day 14 peak-response samples were available, so repertoires were characterized only after the peak T cell response. Reportedly, almost half of the unique spike-specific TCRs recognized epitopes lying outside the regions that are mutated in the B.1.351 and B.1.1.7 variants. A significant rise in spike-specific TCR breadth and depth was observed after two AZD1222 doses relative to day 0 and relative to MenACWY recipients. Participants were mostly white British and included more females than males, and it was suggested by the authors that clonal diversity may have been underestimated. In the small 56-69-year group, the increase in depth fell short of significance, most likely because of low power. Vaccine-associated CD4 TCRs spanned the whole spike protein, with dominant responses in regions 160-218 and 743-854.

About this clone itself: It lacks a known antigen. Qualities for individual bases were not recorded, and no much larger clone is one base off.

The CDR3 regions of human TCRbeta chains were analyzed by immunosequencing. In the original analysis: TCRs in the repertoires were compared against a reference library of SARS-CoV-2-specific TCRs that had been generated with the MIRA antigen-specificity platform. Breadth meant the fraction of unique TCRs that were SARS-CoV-2-associated, whereas depth meant the fraction of total T cells that were SARS-CoV-2-associated. Each spike-specific TCR was assigned to its reactive spike region and to a CD4 or CD8 class using the MIRA data. Log10-transformed breadth and depth values were compared by one-way ANOVA with Sidak's multiple comparisons tests. TCRdb obtained this table from immuneACCESS and retained in-frame rearrangements with V and J assigned. These tables miss some clones; where compared with another copy, unresolved V genes account for less than half of the shortfall, and the remainder is unexplained. The D gene and trimming were derived from the DNA, and the V and J assignments and clone size from that table. This sample comprises under 150,000 clones, about 90% of them detected only once. The ten largest clones take up over 8.5% of the sample.

The CDR3 starts with the cysteine, ends with the phenylalanine, and has 14 residues. Left in the record is the CDR3 DNA by itself, 42 bases read in frame from the first base. Taken from the germline V gene, the CDR1 and CDR2 loops are SGHRS and YFSETQ. Clipping removes 3 bases from V and 3 bases from J, with 2 as the unmatched junction base count. What the time point label conveys for this sample: about 28 days (+/-7) after the second vaccine dose. AZD1222 recipients given second doses at about 4 weeks or at about 12 weeks were pooled, since spike-specific TCR depth and breadth were not found to differ between the two schedules. Vaccinee samples were obtained from the UK trials COV001 and COV002, which included a single-blind randomized controlled phase 2/3 trial of AZD1222 (ChAdOx1 nCoV-19) in healthy adults. For TCRbeta chain sequencing, PBMC samples were collected from trial participants at day 0 and at day 28 after the second dose.

The specimen comprised peripheral blood, sampled 28 days after the second AZD1222 dose. The TCR comes from an adult who received the AZD1222 COVID-19 vaccine. The chain was built from TRBV5-1 and TRBJ1-1; 10 junctional bases match TRBD1. The DNA is as follows: TGCGCCAGCAGCTGGGACAGGGGTTACACTGAAGCTTTCTTT. Translated, this is CASSWDRGYTEAFF.